The subject of this entry is one T cell receptor (beta chain). The sample comes from a study of T cells in Graves' hyperthyroidism and ophthalmopathy. Trimming at V came to 8 bases and at J to 5 bases, leaving 11 bases not matched to a gene. This CDR3 comprises 14 residues. Researchers amplified the TCR beta CDR3 regions from RNA transcripts. Initially, a first-round RT-PCR of the TCR CDR3 employed the HTBI primer set. TCRdb analysed the multiplex PCR reads with MiXCR anew, one entry per CDR3 protein. This repertoire shows 350,000 to 500,000 distinct CDR3 sequences, roughly an eighth found once; its top ten account for 5% to 6%.

The source is a woman younger than 30 with Graves' hyperthyroidism. The chain links TRBV12-3 or TRBV12-4 to TRBJ1-1; 7 nucleotides line up with TRBD1. Sequenced sample: blood. This CDR3 reads CASSRLAGGTEAFF. As DNA, the CDR3 is TGTGCCAGCTCACGACTTGCAGGGGGGACTGAAGCTTTCTTT.